The T cell receptor beta chain described here comes from a study of T cell responses to AZD1222 COVID-19 vaccine. Study information: Second doses that came at about 4 or about 12 weeks were put together. Study-level points and caveats: CD4 TCRs linked to vaccination spanned spike, dominating at 160-218 and 743-854.

Germline CDR1 and CDR2: MNHEY and SVGAGI. The CDR3 length is 14 residues. With 2 bases clipped from V and 7 bases from J, the junction kept 5 bases outside the gene matches. Regarding this clone: No antigen is known for it.

Assay used: immunoSEQ multiplex PCR; TCRdb lists only in-frame clones, some missing. This sample yields about 120,000 clones, of which 92% are seen a single time; around 14% belongs to the top ten. The V call is TRBV6-5, the J call TRBJ1-2; 9 nucleotides agree with TRBD1. Specimen: peripheral blood, collected on day 0 of AZD1222 vaccination. The sequence derives from an adult in good health. For the CDR3, the DNA is TGTGCCAGCAGTTACGTGGACAGGGGTGCTGGCTACACCTTC. Protein sequence: CASSYVDRGAGYTF.